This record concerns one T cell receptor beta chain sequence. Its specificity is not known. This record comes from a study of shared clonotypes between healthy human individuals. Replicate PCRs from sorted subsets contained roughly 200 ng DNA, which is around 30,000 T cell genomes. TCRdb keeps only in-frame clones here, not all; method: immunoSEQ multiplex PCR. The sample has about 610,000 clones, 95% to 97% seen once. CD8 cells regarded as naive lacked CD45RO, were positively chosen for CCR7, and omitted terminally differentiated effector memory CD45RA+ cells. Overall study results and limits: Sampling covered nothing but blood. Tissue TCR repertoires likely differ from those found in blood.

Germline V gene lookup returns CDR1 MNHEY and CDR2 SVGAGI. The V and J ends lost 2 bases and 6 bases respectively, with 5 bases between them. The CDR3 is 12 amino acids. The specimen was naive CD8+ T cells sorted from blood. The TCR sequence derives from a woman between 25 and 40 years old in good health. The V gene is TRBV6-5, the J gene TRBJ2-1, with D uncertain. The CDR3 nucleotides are TGTGCCAGCAGTTACAGGTGCAATGAGCAGTTCTTC. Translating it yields CASSYRCNEQFF.